Below, 21 T cell receptor beta chains from the same sample are listed, as sequenced in a study of T cell changes during pregnancy in multiple sclerosis. Repertoires were generated with immunoSEQ multiplex PCR, while TCRdb's copy carries only in-frame clones and drops some. The profile shows tens of thousands of clones, more than 70% of them singletons. Sequenced material: peripheral blood, taken in the first trimester of pregnancy. The origin of the receptors is a female donor in good health, enrolled as a control in a pregnancy study.

The CDR3 nucleotides read TGTGCCTGGAGTTCATTAAGACTAGCGGGAGGGGAGACCCAGTACTTC. It specifies CAWSSLRLAGGETQYF. The V call is TRBV30, the J call TRBJ2-5; 14 bases line up with TRBD2. The V gene end was trimmed by 2 bases and the J gene end by 5 bases; junction bases not matched to a gene: 7. Germline loops: CDR1 GTSNPN, CDR2 SVGIG (reference sequence). This CDR3 is built from 16 residues.

V is TRBV27 and J is TRBJ2-3; no definite D call. This CDR3 region has 11 residues. The germline V gene has CDR1 MNHEY and CDR2 SMNVEV (reference sequence). Trimming left V 6 bases short and J 2 bases short, with 3 bases between. CDR3 protein: CASSHTDTQYF. Here the CDR3 DNA reads TGTGCCAGCAGCCACACAGATACGCAGTATTTT.

V is TRBV5-3 and J is TRBJ2-7, with D possibly being TRBD1 (5 bases). TRBV5-3 is classed as an ORF, of uncertain function. Trimming took off 1 base at V and 2 bases at J, with 10 bases between the two ends. The CDR3 covers 14 residues. Written as DNA, the CDR3 is TGTGCCAGAAGCTTGCGCAGGGCTCCCTACGAGCAGTACTTC. It translates to CARSLRRAPYEQYF.

The V and J genes are TRBV11-3 and TRBJ2-2; D is perhaps TRBD2 (6 bases). Trimming pared 1 base from V and 2 bases from J, leaving 8 bases between. The germline V gene encodes CDR1 SGHNT and CDR2 YENEEA. The CDR3 sequence is 15 residues long. CDR3 residues: CASSLGDFNTGELFF. CDR3 in DNA: TGTGCCAGCAGCTTAGGGGACTTTAACACCGGGGAGCTGTTTTTT.

This chain links TRBV12-5 with TRBJ1-1; the D gene is possibly TRBD1 (5 bases). Germline lookup yields CDR1 LGHNT and CDR2 FRNRAP. Trimming pared 3 bases from V and 3 bases from J, leaving 14 bases between. This CDR3 has 15 residues. In DNA, the CDR3 is TGTGCTAGTGGTTTCATTGTAGGCAGGGACACTGAAGCTTTCTTT. The encoded protein is CASGFIVGRDTEAFF.

The V and J genes are TRBV6-5 and TRBJ2-2; D is uncertain. The CDR3 has 12 residues. V lost 6 bases to trimming and J lost 5 bases, with 7 bases between them. Germline V gives CDR1 MNHEY, CDR2 SVGAGI. The CDR3 loop is CASRFLTGELFF. In DNA form, the CDR3 reads TGTGCCAGCAGATTCCTTACCGGGGAGCTGTTTTTT.

The chain recombines TRBV27 with TRBJ2-3; 9 nucleotides agree with TRBD1. The CDR3 runs to 17 residues. Germline V gives CDR1 MNHEY, CDR2 SMNVEV (reference sequence). V dropped 7 bases and J dropped 5; count of bases not matched to a gene: 16. The CDR3 reads CASNSLLGQGKVDTQYF. Here the CDR3 DNA reads TGTGCCAGCAATTCTCTCCTGGGACAGGGAAAAGTAGATACGCAGTATTTT.

The V and J genes are TRBV10-2 and TRBJ1-1; 8 bases match TRBD1. The CDR3 covers 12 residues. The germline CDR1 and CDR2 sequences are WSHSY and SAAADI. Trimming took 7 bases from V and 11 from J; bases not matched to a gene: 9. As DNA, the CDR3 is TGCGCCAGCATACAGGGGGGAAGACCCGCTTTCTTT. As protein: CASIQGGRPAFF.

As regards this clone: At one boundary the junction diverges from the germline segment, which might be a read error. The chain couples TRBV6-1 to TRBJ1-3; 9 bases map to TRBD1. The CDR3 is 15 residues long. Germline V gene lookup returns CDR1 MNHNS and CDR2 SASEGT. CDR3: CASREDRGSGNTIYF. The CDR3 DNA follows: TGTGCCAGCAGAGAAGACAGGGGGTCTGGAAACACCATATATTTT.

The genes are TRBV14 and TRBJ1-5, with 7 bases identical to TRBD1. The CDR3 contains 15 residues. V was pared by 4 bases and J by 1 base, with 4 bases of the junction left unmatched. Germline values: CDR1 SGHDN, CDR2 FVKESK. Here the CDR3 reads CASSLIQGSNQPQHF. The DNA for the CDR3 is TGTGCCAGCAGCCTCATACAGGGGAGCAATCAGCCCCAGCATTTT.

This chain links TRBV4-3 with TRBJ2-2; 8 bases line up with TRBD1. Germline CDR1 reads LGHNA; CDR2 reads YSLEER. This CDR3 spans 19 amino acids. With 2 bases clipped from V and 5 bases from J, the junction kept 16 bases outside the gene matches. The CDR3 reads CASSQPSPGQAGGTGELFF. In DNA, the CDR3 is TGCGCCAGCAGCCAACCCTCCCCGGGACAGGCAGGAGGGACCGGGGAGCTGTTTTTT.

This rearrangement joins TRBV9 to TRBJ2-3; D possibly corresponds to TRBD1 (5 bases). The CDR3 runs 17 residues. V was clipped by 5 bases and J by 6 bases, with 25 bases between them. Germline V gene data show CDR1 as SGDLS and CDR2 as YYNGEE. This chain's CDR3 is CASSGASSWVVADTQYF. The CDR3 nucleotides read TGTGCCAGCAGTGGGGCCTCCAGTTGGGTTGTGGCGGATACGCAGTATTTT.

The genes are TRBV18 and TRBJ2-5; 11 positions match TRBD1. The V gene end was trimmed by 6 bases and the J gene end by 1 base; junction bases not matched to a gene: 7. The CDR3 totals 16 residues. The germline gives CDR1 KGHSH, CDR2 LQKENI. The CDR3 protein is CASSIYGTGGQETQYF. DNA for the CDR3: TGTGCCAGCTCCATTTATGGGACAGGGGGCCAAGAGACCCAGTACTTC.

The V gene is TRBV2, the J gene TRBJ1-5, with TRBD1 matching 9 bases. Germline V CDR1 and CDR2: SNHLY, FYNNEI. The CDR3 length is 15 residues. V lost 5 bases, J lost 11 bases, and 13 bases stayed unmatched. In DNA form, the CDR3 reads TGTGCCAGCAGTAAATCCGGGACAGGGCATAGAGCCCAGCATTTT. Its translation is CASSKSGTGHRAQHF.

The rearrangement uses TRBV7-2 and TRBJ2-3, with TRBD2 identical over 8 bases. Looked up from germline, CDR1 is SGHTA and CDR2 is FQGNSA. The CDR3 is 13 amino acids. V lost 2 bases and J lost 11; bases outside the gene matches: 6. The DNA for the CDR3 is TGTGCCAGCAGCTTAATGGGTCTAGCGGGGCAGTATTTT. Translating gives CASSLMGLAGQYF.

The rearrangement joins TRBV7-9 to TRBJ1-5, with D unclear. V was trimmed by 5 bases and J by 5 bases, leaving 7 bases between them. The CDR3 extends over 12 amino acids. Germline values: CDR1 SEHNR, CDR2 FQNEAQ (reference sequence). In nucleotides, the CDR3 is TGTGCCAGCAGCCTCCCGGATCAGCCCCAGCATTTT. Amino acid sequence: CASSLPDQPQHF.

The V call is TRBV5-6, the J call TRBJ2-1; D gene ambiguous. Germline assignment: CDR1 SGHDT and CDR2 YYEEEE. The CDR3 loop spans 15 amino acids. Trimming stripped 0 bases from V and 5 bases from J, with 12 bases between. The CDR3 loop is CASSLVQLPHNEQFF. CDR3 DNA: TGTGCCAGCAGCTTGGTTCAACTACCCCACAATGAGCAGTTCTTC.

The V call is TRBV5-1, the J call TRBJ2-3, with 12 bases that match TRBD1. The CDR3 consists of 16 residues. The V segment lost 4 bases and the J segment 3 bases; nucleotides outside the gene matches: 6. The germline CDR1 and CDR2 sequences are SGHRS and YFSETQ. CDR3 bases: TGCGCCAGCAGCCTCGCGGGACAGGGGGCAACAGATACGCAGTATTTT. It encodes CASSLAGQGATDTQYF.

This chain uses TRBV7-6 with TRBJ1-2; a weak D match, TRBD1 (5 bases). This CDR3 has 16 amino acids. In germline, CDR1 is SGHVS, CDR2 FNYEAQ. With 4 bases removed from V and 2 bases from J, the gap between germline ends came to 17 bases. The CDR3 protein is CASSSLEGRGNYGYTF. As DNA, the CDR3 is TGTGCCAGCAGCTCCTTAGAAGGGCGGGGGAACTATGGCTACACCTTC.

This rearrangement joins TRBV6-5 to TRBJ1-1; weak D call: TRBD1 (5 bases). CDR3 length: 14 amino acids. V was pared by 2 bases and J by 2 bases, with 9 bases between. The germline V gene has CDR1 MNHEY and CDR2 SVGAGI. CDR3 residues: CASSYRGLNTEAFF. CDR3 nucleotide sequence: TGTGCCAGCAGTTACAGGGGACTAAACACTGAAGCTTTCTTT.

J is TRBJ2-1 and V is TRBV28, with 11 bases identical to TRBD2. The CDR3 runs 14 residues. Per the germline V gene, CDR1 is MDHEN and CDR2 is SYDVKM. J lost 7 bases, V lost 7 bases, and 6 bases had no gene match. The CDR3 region is CASIPASGRNEQFF. In nucleotides, the CDR3 is TGTGCCAGCATCCCGGCTAGCGGGAGGAATGAGCAGTTCTTC.